The rows below give T cell receptor beta chains drawn from one sample of a study of T cells in tuberculosis. Here immunoSEQ multiplex PCR was the method, and the copy in TCRdb shows in-frame clones only, minus some. This repertoire shows roughly 30,000 clones, more than 75% found once; its top ten account for around 5.5%. Here the sequenced sample was PBMCs, taken at tuberculosis diagnosis. Receptor source: an adult with tuberculosis. Each CDR3 is given with its conserved first and last residue. The D gene is left open where the match is weak. Size values are once, few and many counts, or a class for expanded clones, and some rows have none.

cdr3_nt	cdr3_aa	j_call	clone_size	v_call	d_call
TGTGCCAGCGGGAACAGGGGTGTCGAAAAACTGTTTTTT	CASGNRGVEKLFF	TRBJ1-4	-	TRBV13	TRBD1
TGTGCCAGCAGCGTAGGGACAGTCCCAGGCTACACCTTC	CASSVGTVPGYTF	TRBJ1-2	-	TRBV9	-
TGTGCCAGCAGAACGGATAGCGGGAGGGGAGAGACCCAGTACTTC	CASRTDSGRGETQYF	TRBJ2-5	-	TRBV27	TRBD2
TGCGCCAGCAGTGATCGCAGGGCAGGGGAGCAGTACTTC	CASSDRRAGEQYF	TRBJ2-7	-	TRBV10-1	-
TGTGCCAGCAGCTTCGGGGGACTAGCGGGAGGAGGTGAGCAGTTCTTC	CASSFGGLAGGGEQFF	TRBJ2-1	-	TRBV7-3	TRBD2
TGCGCCAGCAGCTTGGACGATAGAGTCCCGAACACTGAAGCTTTCTTT	CASSLDDRVPNTEAFF	TRBJ1-1	-	TRBV5-1	-
TGCGCCAGCAGCCACGGGCAGGGAAGTGGCTACACCTTC	CASSHGQGSGYTF	TRBJ1-2	-	TRBV4-1	-
TGCGCCAGCAGCTTAGGGACTAGCGGGAGTTACGAGCAGTACTTC	CASSLGTSGSYEQYF	TRBJ2-7	-	TRBV5-1	TRBD2
TGTGCCAGCAGTGAAATACTAGGGGGCACGAACACTGAAGCTTTCTTT	CASSEILGGTNTEAFF	TRBJ1-1	-	TRBV28	TRBD1
TGTGCCAGCAGTTATCCGTCGGAAGAGACCCAGTACTTC	CASSYPSEETQYF	TRBJ2-5	-	TRBV6-9	-
TGTGCCAGCAGTACGGGACAGGCACCCTATTCACCCCTCCACTTT	CASSTGQAPYSPLHF	TRBJ1-6	-	TRBV2	TRBD1
TGTGCCAGCAGCTTGGCCGTGACTAGCGGCCAAGAGACCCAGTACTTC	CASSLAVTSGQETQYF	TRBJ2-5	-	TRBV5-5	TRBD2
TGCGCCAGCAGCCGGACAGGGGGCTTCTACGAGCAGTACTTC	CASSRTGGFYEQYF	TRBJ2-7	-	TRBV5-1	TRBD1
TGTGCCAGCATTTGGGACACGAGCTCCTACGAGCAGTACTTC	CASIWDTSSYEQYF	TRBJ2-7	-	TRBV5-5	-
TGTGCCAGCTCACGACGACAGGACAACAATCAGCCCCAGCATTTT	CASSRRQDNNQPQHF	TRBJ1-5	-	TRBV18	-
TGTGCCAGTAGTGGGACTAGCGGCACAGATACGCAGTATTTT	CASSGTSGTDTQYF	TRBJ2-3	-	TRBV19	TRBD2
TGTGCCAGCAAACAGGGTGGATCCTACGAGCAGTACTTC	CASKQGGSYEQYF	TRBJ2-7	-	TRBV6-5	-
TGTGCCAGCAGCTTCCGGGGGGGCCCTAACTATGGCTACACCTTC	CASSFRGGPNYGYTF	TRBJ1-2	-	TRBV9	-
TGTGCCAGCAGTTTAACCGGGACAGGGACCCACGAGCAGTACTTC	CASSLTGTGTHEQYF	TRBJ2-7	-	TRBV28	TRBD1
TGTGCCAGCAGCTTACCCTACAGGGTCAATGAGCAGTTCTTC	CASSLPYRVNEQFF	TRBJ2-1	-	TRBV7-9	-
TGCGCCAGTCCTCCGGGACTAGCGGGAGATCGGTACGAGCAGTACTTC	CASPPGLAGDRYEQYF	TRBJ2-7	-	TRBV23-1	TRBD2
TGCAGCGTGAACCAGGGTTCTTATGAGACCCAGTACTTC	CSVNQGSYETQYF	TRBJ2-5	-	TRBV29-1	-
TGTGCCAGCAGTCAACCCGGGACAGGGAGAAATGAGCAGTTCTTC	CASSQPGTGRNEQFF	TRBJ2-1	-	TRBV11-3	TRBD1
TGTGCCAGCTCACCACATCAGGGGGCTGGGGAGACCCAGTACTTC	CASSPHQGAGETQYF	TRBJ2-5	few	TRBV18	TRBD1
TGTGCCAGCAGCTTGTATGGCAAAAACTACGAGCAGTACTTC	CASSLYGKNYEQYF	TRBJ2-7	-	TRBV5-6	-
TGTGCCTGGAGGACGGGACAGGGGAGTGAAAAACTGTTTTTT	CAWRTGQGSEKLFF	TRBJ1-4	-	TRBV30	TRBD1
TGTGCCAGCTCTAGGACGGGAGAGGGGAATCAGCCCCAGCATTTT	CASSRTGEGNQPQHF	TRBJ1-5	-	TRBV25-1	-
TGTGCCAGCAGTTACGTCGTGGGGGCGGCTAATGAAAAACTGTTTTTT	CASSYVVGAANEKLFF	TRBJ1-4	-	TRBV6-6	-
TGCACCAGCAGCCAAGGAGGACAGGGGAGGTACGAGCAGTACTTC	CTSSQGGQGRYEQYF	TRBJ2-7	-	TRBV1	-
TGCGCCAGCAGTCAACCCATTAACAGGGCTATTCGCAAGAACACTGAAGCTTTCTTT	CASSQPINRAIRKNTEAFF	TRBJ1-1	-	TRBV23-1	-
TGTGCCAGCAGCTTAGATGCCTCCAGGGCCGGGGAGCTGTTTTTT	CASSLDASRAGELFF	TRBJ2-2	-	TRBV11-3	-
TGTGCCAGCAGCGTAATCGGCGGGGGCTACAATGAGCAGTTCTTC	CASSVIGGGYNEQFF	TRBJ2-1	-	TRBV9	TRBD2
TGTGCCAGCAGCTTGGGACTCACGGGACAATGGGGATACGGCAATGAGCAGTTCTTC	CASSLGLTGQWGYGNEQFF	TRBJ2-1	-	TRBV5-6	-
TGTGCCAGTAGTGGGGGCCGGGACAGCTCCTACGAGCAGTACTTC	CASSGGRDSSYEQYF	TRBJ2-7	-	TRBV19	TRBD1
TGTGCCAGCAGGGATAGCGGGAGCAGAGATACGCAGTATTTT	CASRDSGSRDTQYF	TRBJ2-3	once	TRBV11-2	TRBD2
TGTGCCAGCAGCTTAAGCCGGGGGACTGGGTTTTCCGGGGAGCTGTTTTTT	CASSLSRGTGFSGELFF	TRBJ2-2	-	TRBV7-3	-